This TCR beta chain stems from a study of T cells expressing NK-cell markers. The CDR3 has 16 amino acids. From the 5' RACE reads, TCRdb lists one entry per CDR3 protein and no DNA. Listed are 400,000 to 450,000 distinct CDR3 sequences; 7.3% falls within the top ten. Sequenced material: blood T cells: a sorted CD56 or NKG2C T cell subset, CD4+ or CD8+ T cells, or bulk PBMC T cells (not recorded which). The sequence was obtained from a woman between 18 and 75 years old in good health. The V gene is TRBV12-3 or TRBV12-4, the J gene TRBJ2-3; TCRdb picks TRBD1, but there is no DNA to check that call. This chain's CDR3 is CASSLSGTALTDTQYF.